Below, 32 T cell receptor beta chains from the same sample are listed, as sequenced in a study of OX40 agonist ivuxolimab in advanced cancers. Library method: the immunoSEQ multiplex PCR assay. What TCRdb holds here is the immuneACCESS table cut down to in-frame rearrangements. Part of the clones is not present; checked against another copy, under half of the missing clones reflect an unresolved V gene, and the others are unexplained. The sample records about 58,000 clones, around 84% of which are singletons. The ten top clones hold around 1% of the sample. This specimen consisted of CD4+ or CD8+ T cells sorted from blood, obtained in a trial of the OX40 agonist ivuxolimab. Receptors were obtained from an adult with an advanced solid tumor such as melanoma, head and neck, liver or kidney cancer.

The rearrangement links TRBV4-1 to TRBJ2-3; 10 bases map to TRBD1. The CDR3 has 16 amino acids. After removal of 2 bases from V and 1 base from J, the junction contained 3 bases not matched to a gene. Germline V gene sequence: CDR1 MGHRA, CDR2 YSYEKL. CDR3 in DNA: TGCGCCAGCAGCCAACACGGGACAGGGGGCACAGATACGCAGTATTTT. Translation: CASSQHGTGGTDTQYF.

This clone was detected only once. The V and J genes are TRBV5-1 and TRBJ2-6, with 10 bases fitting TRBD2. The J segment lost 0 bases and the V segment lost 4 bases, leaving 7 bases of the junction unmatched. This CDR3 has 18 amino acids. Germline loops: CDR1 SGHRS, CDR2 YFSETQ. The DNA of the CDR3 is TGCGCCAGCAGCCACCCTAGCGGGGGTAGCTCTGGGGCCAACGTCCTGACTTTC. Protein: CASSHPSGGSSGANVLTF.

This clone was counted once. The rearrangement links TRBV4-1 to TRBJ2-1, with TRBD1 matching 11 bases. The CDR3 sequence is 16 residues long. CDR1 is MGHRA, CDR2 YSYEKL, per germline. V shed 4 bases and J 4 bases; nucleotides not matched to a gene: 6. The CDR3 nucleotides are TGCGCCAGCAGCCTAGGACAGGGGGCTATGTACAATGAGCAGTTCTTC. This gives the protein CASSLGQGAMYNEQFF.

The CDR3 is CASSLGVGAGNSPLHF. The CDR3 DNA reads TGTGCCAGCAGTCTCGGGGTGGGGGCTGGTAATTCACCCCTCCACTTT. The chain uses TRBV27 and TRBJ1-6; D is possibly TRBD1 (6 bases). Per germline, CDR1 MNHEY and CDR2 SMNVEV (reference sequence). Trimming took off 5 bases at V and 6 bases at J, with 17 bases between the two ends. The CDR3 consists of 16 residues.

The chain has TRBV9 and TRBJ1-2; 9 bases are shared with TRBD1. The germline V gene has CDR1 SGDLS and CDR2 YYNGEE. This CDR3 spans 14 amino acids. With 3 bases clipped from V and 4 bases from J, the junction kept 4 bases outside the gene matches. For the CDR3, the DNA is TGTGCCAGCAGCGCCCGGGACAGGGCCTATGGCTACACCTTC. Its protein product is CASSARDRAYGYTF.

This clone was detected only once. CDR3 in amino acids: CASSLRDSQETQYF. CDR3 in DNA: TGTGCCAGCAGCTTACGGGACAGCCAAGAGACCCAGTACTTC. The V and J genes are TRBV11-2 and TRBJ2-5, with 7 bases identical to TRBD1. Looked up from germline, CDR1 is SGHAT and CDR2 is FQNNGV. Unmatched junction bases numbered 1, after V lost 2 bases and J lost 1 base. The CDR3 is made up of 14 amino acids.

The chain carries TRBV6-5 and TRBJ1-2; tentatively, D is TRBD1 (5 bases). The CDR3 sequence is 13 residues long. Per the germline V gene, CDR1 is MNHEY and CDR2 is SVGAGI. The V end was cut by 5 bases, the J end by 2 bases, with 9 bases between. CDR3 nucleotide sequence: TGTGCCAGCAGTAAGACAGAGAACTATGGCTACACCTTC. Its protein product is CASSKTENYGYTF.

The chain combines TRBV6-1 with TRBJ2-3, with 12 bases matching TRBD1. CDR1 and CDR2 (germline): MNHNS, SASEGT. With V trimmed by 1 base and J by 6 bases, 2 bases remained unmatched. The CDR3 totals 15 residues. The CDR3 DNA reads as TGTGCCAGCAGTGAAGGGGGACAGGGGGCTGATACGCAGTATTTT. Amino acid sequence: CASSEGGQGADTQYF.

This clone appeared once. J is TRBJ1-3 and V is TRBV10-2; D gene ambiguous. The V gene lost 6 bases and the J gene lost 0 bases, with 15 bases spanning the gap. The V gene's germline CDR1 is WSHSY and CDR2 SAAADI. The CDR3 runs 16 residues. The CDR3 DNA follows: TGCGCCAGCAGGGGAAACAGCCCAAACTCTGGAAACACCATATATTTT. Translation: CASRGNSPNSGNTIYF.

This chain joins TRBV10-3 and TRBJ2-7; 8 bases match TRBD1. The CDR3 runs 15 residues. Losses at the gene ends were 0 bases for V and 3 bases for J; bases not matched to a gene: 4. Germline V CDR1 and CDR2: ENHRY, SYGVKD. CDR3 amino acids: CAISESGTGLYEQYF. In DNA, the CDR3 is TGTGCCATCAGTGAGTCGGGGACAGGTCTCTACGAGCAGTACTTC.

About this clone itself: Other nucleotide sequences in the sample specify the same CDR3. V gene TRBV5-1 combines with J gene TRBJ1-1; D is ambiguous. CDR3 length equals 13 residues. CDR1 is SGHRS, CDR2 YFSETQ, per germline. V lost 5 bases to trimming and J lost 2 bases, with 10 bases between them. The chain's CDR3 is CASRTRINTEAFF. Written as DNA, the CDR3 is TGCGCCAGCAGGACGAGAATAAACACTGAAGCTTTCTTT.

The V gene is TRBV7-9, the J gene TRBJ2-1; a possible D gene is TRBD1 (5 bases). The V end lost 11 bases, the J end lost 3 bases, and 11 bases lay between the germline ends. Germline V gene sequence: CDR1 SEHNR, CDR2 FQNEAQ (reference sequence). CDR3 length: 12 amino acids. CDR3 nucleotides: TGTGCCCAGGGCACTTACTACAATGAGCAGTTCTTC. This translates into CAQGTYYNEQFF.

The chain links TRBV18 to TRBJ1-1; unclear D gene. Germline V CDR1 and CDR2: KGHSH, LQKENI. The V and J ends lost 3 bases and 3 bases respectively, with 8 bases between them. The CDR3 has 13 amino acids. DNA for the CDR3: TGTGCCAGCTCACCCCGGAGGGACACTGAAGCTTTCTTT. Encoded protein: CASSPRRDTEAFF.

The rearrangement joins TRBV10-3 to TRBJ2-7; TRBD1 matches at 10 bases. The CDR3 length is 14 residues. V gave up 6 bases and J gave up 1 base; unmatched junction bases: 3. The germline gives CDR1 ENHRY, CDR2 SYGVKD. CDR3 sequence: CAIRGQGTSYEQYF. CDR3 nucleotides: TGTGCCATCAGGGGACAGGGGACATCCTACGAGCAGTACTTC.

V usage is TRBV11-2 and J usage is TRBJ1-6; D is possibly TRBD1 (5 bases). Trimming removed 4 bases from V and 8 bases from J, with 15 bases in between. CDR3 length: 15 amino acids. Germline CDR1 reads SGHAT; CDR2 reads FQNNGV. The CDR3 reads CASSSLGLRDSPLHF. The CDR3 DNA sequence: TGTGCCAGCAGCTCGCTGGGCCTCAGGGATTCACCCCTCCACTTT.

The V gene is TRBV29-1, the J gene TRBJ1-4; the D gene is possibly TRBD1 (5 bases). Between the trimmed V and J ends, which lost 7 bases and 8 bases, there was a span of 20 bases. CDR3 length: 14 residues. Germline V gene data show CDR1 as SQVTM and CDR2 as ANQGSEA. The CDR3 loop reads CSAMLGGVGEKLFF. In DNA form, the CDR3 reads TGCAGCGCCATGCTGGGGGGAGTCGGGGAAAAACTGTTTTTT.

The chain couples TRBV18 to TRBJ1-1; D is unclear. Looked up from germline, CDR1 is KGHSH and CDR2 is LQKENI. CDR3 length: 14 residues. Deletions cut 4 bases from V and 4 bases from J, with 13 bases between. The CDR3 DNA reads TGTGCCAGCTCACTGGGCGGAGGGTTCACTGAAGCTTTCTTT. Its protein is CASSLGGGFTEAFF. Supplemented by reference TRBV18 and TRBJ1-1, the full variable domain reads NAGVMQNPRHLVRRRGQEARLRCSPMKGHSHVYWYRQLPEEGLKFMVYLQKENIIDESGMPKERFSAEFPKEGPSILRIQQVVRGDSAAYFCASSLGGGFTEAFFGQGTRLTVV.

J is TRBJ1-2 and V is TRBV30, with D maybe TRBD1 (5 bases). The CDR3 extends over 13 amino acids. Trimming cost V 1 base and J 8 bases, with 14 bases left between them. The germline gives CDR1 GTSNPN, CDR2 SVGIG (reference sequence). Here the CDR3 DNA reads TGTGCCTGGAGTGGGAACAGGCTATACGGCTACACCTTC. It specifies CAWSGNRLYGYTF.

As to this clone: Because the CDR3 is missing its conserved closing phenylalanine or tryptophan, this is likely a read error. The genes are TRBV11-2 and TRBJ1-2; TRBD1 matches 8 bases. The CDR3 is 16 amino acids. J was trimmed by 5 bases and V by 5 bases; bases with no gene match: 13. CDR1 SGHAT and CDR2 FQNNGV come from the germline V gene. The CDR3 DNA follows: TGTGCCAGCAGCCCCGGGGGACAGGTTCGATTTTATGGCTACACCCTC. It yields the protein CASSPGGQVRFYGYTL.

The chain has TRBV7-8 and TRBJ1-2; a weak D match, TRBD1 (5 bases). The CDR3 runs to 15 residues. Per germline, CDR1 SGHVS and CDR2 FQNEAQ. V lost 1 base and J lost 4, with 13 bases in between. The CDR3 protein is CASSLVAGNTYGYTF. Here the CDR3 DNA reads TGTGCCAGCAGCTTAGTAGCAGGGAACACCTATGGCTACACCTTC.

The V gene is TRBV18, the J gene TRBJ1-2; the D gene is possibly TRBD1 (6 bases). V shed 1 base and J shed 4 bases, with 10 bases lying between them. The CDR3 contains 14 residues. The germline V gene encodes CDR1 KGHSH and CDR2 LQKENI. The CDR3 nucleotides are TGTGCCAGCTCACCACAGGGAGGGGGCTATGGCTACACCTTC. This translates into CASSPQGGGYGYTF.

The sample holds one count of this clone. This chain connects TRBV18 to TRBJ1-5; TRBD1 might be the D (6 bases). The V and J ends lost 6 bases and 2 bases respectively, with 17 bases between them. The CDR3 is made up of 16 amino acids. The germline V gene encodes CDR1 KGHSH and CDR2 LQKENI. The CDR3 sequence: CASSRAGGNGNQPQHF. Here the CDR3 DNA reads TGTGCCAGCTCCCGGGCGGGGGGCAATGGCAATCAGCCCCAGCATTTT.

V gene TRBV30 combines with J gene TRBJ1-1; a possible D gene is TRBD1 (5 bases). Trimming took off 4 bases at V and 4 bases at J, with 22 bases between the two ends. The CDR3 length is 16 residues. Germline-derived CDR1 and CDR2 are GTSNPN and SVGIG (reference sequence). The CDR3 DNA reads as TGTGCCTGGATCGGCAAAGGACGGGGGACTAGCACTGAAGCTTTCTTT. Amino acids: CAWIGKGRGTSTEAFF. Variable domain in full (rest from reference TRBV30 and TRBJ1-1): SQTIHQWPATLVQPVGSPLSLECTVEGTSNPNLYWYRQAAGRGLQLLFYSVGIGQISSEVPQNLSASRPQDRQFILSSKKLLLSDSGFYLCAWIGKGRGTSTEAFFGQGTRLTVV.

The chain carries TRBV30 and TRBJ1-3; possible D gene TRBD1, 6 bases. The V and J ends lost 0 bases and 0 bases respectively, with 15 bases between them. The CDR3 loop spans 17 amino acids. CDR1 and CDR2 (germline): GTSNPN, SVGIG (reference sequence). The CDR3 loop is CAWSVDLGASSGNTIYF. In nucleotides, the CDR3 is TGTGCCTGGAGTGTAGATTTGGGGGCGAGCTCTGGAAACACCATATATTTT.

This clone was seen only a few times. The rearrangement uses TRBV19 and TRBJ2-5; D uncertain. This CDR3 has 14 amino acids. Germline CDR1 is LNHDA and CDR2 is SQIVND (reference sequence). The germline V and J ends were trimmed by 5 bases and 1 base, with 11 bases remaining between them. CDR3 coding DNA: TGTGCCAGTAGTGGTAGTTTTGTCCAAGAGACCCAGTACTTC. Protein: CASSGSFVQETQYF.

This rearrangement joins TRBV7-8 to TRBJ1-5; weak D call: TRBD1 (5 bases). V was trimmed by 3 bases and J by 2 bases, leaving 14 bases between them. Germline V lookup: CDR1 SGHVS, CDR2 FQNEAQ. There are 16 residues in the CDR3. The CDR3 nucleotides read TGTGCCAGCAGCTTTGGAGGGGTACTGGGCAATCAGCCCCAGCATTTT. It is translated as CASSFGGVLGNQPQHF.

This chain links TRBV18 with TRBJ2-7; 9 bases line up with TRBD2. This CDR3 spans 15 amino acids. V lost 6 bases, J lost 3 bases, and 9 bases stayed unmatched. Germline loops: CDR1 KGHSH, CDR2 LQKENI. The CDR3: CASSRPAGGNYEQYF. Written as DNA, the CDR3 is TGTGCCAGCTCCCGGCCAGCGGGGGGAAACTACGAGCAGTACTTC. The variable domain in full, completed from reference TRBV18 and TRBJ2-7, reads NAGVMQNPRHLVRRRGQEARLRCSPMKGHSHVYWYRQLPEEGLKFMVYLQKENIIDESGMPKERFSAEFPKEGPSILRIQQVVRGDSAAYFCASSRPAGGNYEQYFGPGTRLTVT.

The sample holds one count of this clone. The V call is TRBV18, the J call TRBJ1-3; no definite D call. The CDR3 sequence is 14 residues long. CDR1 and CDR2 from the germline V gene are KGHSH and LQKENI. The V and J ends lost 2 bases and 2 bases respectively, with 7 bases between them. The CDR3 DNA reads TGTGCCAGCTCACCAGTAATTACTGGAAACACCATATATTTT. Encoded protein: CASSPVITGNTIYF.

The chain recombines TRBV29-1 with TRBJ2-7; possible D gene TRBD2, 5 bases. This CDR3 region has 13 residues. V was pared by 3 bases and J by 6 bases, with 15 bases between. Germline values: CDR1 SQVTM, CDR2 ANQGSEA. This CDR3 is CSVESLNRGEQYF. CDR3 sequence (DNA): TGCAGCGTTGAGTCTTTAAACCGGGGCGAGCAGTACTTC.

The genes are TRBV5-1 and TRBJ1-4; 8 bases map to TRBD1. CDR3 length equals 14 residues. The V segment lost 4 bases and the J segment 5 bases; nucleotides outside the gene matches: 4. In germline, CDR1 is SGHRS, CDR2 YFSETQ. CDR3 DNA sequence: TGCGCCAGCAGCCCGGACAGGGCAAATGAAAAACTGTTTTTT. Its translation is CASSPDRANEKLFF.

This chain joins TRBV2 and TRBJ2-1; 9 bases are shared with TRBD1. This CDR3 contains 14 residues. The V gene's germline CDR1 is SNHLY and CDR2 FYNNEI. Germline trimming cut 10 bases from V and 7 bases from J; bases unmatched to any gene: 11. CDR3 residues: CATRRTGEGNEQFF. The CDR3 nucleotides read TGTGCCACCCGCCGGACAGGGGAGGGGAATGAGCAGTTCTTC. Using reference TRBV2 and TRBJ2-1 for the parts outside the CDR3, the full variable domain is EPEVTQTPSHQVTQMGQEVILRCVPISNHLYFYWYRQILGQKVEFLVSFYNNEISEKSEIFDDQFSVERPDGSNFTLKIRSTKLEDSAMYFCATRRTGEGNEQFFGPGTRLTVL.

This chain joins TRBV19 and TRBJ1-4, with a possible D match to TRBD1 (5 bases). The CDR3 covers 16 residues. Germline assignment: CDR1 LNHDA and CDR2 SQIVND (reference sequence). The germline V and J ends were trimmed by 6 bases and 2 bases, with 16 bases remaining between them. The CDR3 bases are TGTGCCAGTAGCGATGCAAGGGGAGCGACTAATGAAAAACTGTTTTTT. Translating gives CASSDARGATNEKLFF.